This T cell receptor beta chain was observed in a study of blood T cell repertoires in COVID-19. Study processing details: Estimation of nucleated cell counts was performed using reference gene primer amplification. Only in-frame clones appear in the TCRdb table, and some are missing; sequencing was by immunoSEQ multiplex PCR. The DNA gave D and trimming, while V, J and clone size come from that table. The sample contains 330,000 or so clones, roughly 90% of which appear only once. Material for sequencing was peripheral blood. This clonotype originated in a man under 40 with COVID-19, enrolled during active disease.

CDR3 bases: TGTGCCATCAGTGAGTATTCAGGGCTAAACAATCAGCCCCAGCATTTT. It codes for CAISEYSGLNNQPQHF. V gene TRBV10-3 combines with J gene TRBJ1-5, with D tentatively TRBD1 (5 bases). Between the trimmed V and J ends, which lost 1 base and 3 bases, there was a span of 13 bases. The CDR3 length is 16 residues. Germline V gene sequence: CDR1 ENHRY, CDR2 SYGVKD.